The clone carrying this TCR beta chain was seen at least ten times. Its target is not known. This CDR3 has 14 amino acids. V lost 3 bases, J lost 2 bases, and 3 bases stayed unmatched. Germline values: CDR1 MDHEN, CDR2 SYDVKM. The time point was: newly diagnosed GD, antithyroid drugs for less than 3 months. With RNA extracted from PBMCs as input, the TCR library was made. These data are taken from a study of regulatory T cells in long-lasting Graves disease. TCR beta libraries were built with iRepertoire HTBI primers and Arm-PCR of CDR3 regions. TCRdb processed the multiplex PCR reads anew with MiXCR; each CDR3 protein has one entry. The table includes under 700,000 distinct CDR3 sequences, about 15% detected once. General study results and limits: Those with persistent Graves' had less TCR diversity than newly diagnosed patients.

The sample was also linked to a second study, of T cells in Graves' hyperthyroidism and ophthalmopathy.

The sequencing here drew on peripheral blood mononuclear cells (PBMCs), taken at new diagnosis, from a patient treated with antithyroid drugs. The genes are TRBV28 and TRBJ2-7; 8 bases agree with TRBD1. The receptor was isolated from a woman aged 35-65 years with Graves disease. DNA of the CDR3: TGTGCCAGCAGTTTGGACAGGGTGCCCTACGAGCAGTACTTC. Its translation is CASSLDRVPYEQYF.